A selection of T cell receptor beta chains follows, all from one sample in a study of early T cells in non-severe SARS-CoV-2 infection. From the 5' RACE reads, TCRdb called clonotypes with MiXCR, one entry per CDR3 protein. The sample contains tens of thousands of distinct CDR3 sequences, less than 15% of which appear only once. The material sequenced was whole blood. These receptor sequences come from an adult who was a healthcare worker with PCR-confirmed SARS-CoV-2 infection or an uninfected control (not recorded which). The CDR3 runs from the conserved cysteine through the conserved F or W.

cdr3_aa v_call
CASRDETGAHSPLHF TRBV7-8
CASSPGQGGTQYF TRBV11-2
CATSRGFGGEQYF TRBV15
CASSQDRGEQYF TRBV27
CASSSPTVNYGYTF TRBV19
CASSRSGQEWKTQYF TRBV7-2
CSARGRVYGYTF TRBV20-1
CASRTGTSAYEQYF TRBV2
CASSSSGINLGGTDTQYF TRBV6-2/TRBV6-3
CASTSGRHNEQFF TRBV10-3
CATNTDGQGSHGYTF TRBV7-9
CASSQEAGNTEAFF TRBV4-3
CASSYDGWTGASNIQYF TRBV6-5
CSVLSLAGTEQYF TRBV29-1
CSAVGGKDQPQHF TRBV29-1
CASSFGDDNEQFF TRBV11-2
CASSTDVTATNEKLFF TRBV5-4